The 18 T cell receptor beta chains in this list originate from one sample, sequenced in a study of regulatory T cells in long-lasting Graves disease. Libraries of TCR beta came from iRepertoire HTBI primers plus Arm-PCR of CDR3 regions. Each CDR3 protein gets one entry after TCRdb re-called the multiplex PCR reads with MiXCR. Among around 420,000 distinct CDR3 sequences listed, 15% to 17% were seen once. Time point here: newly diagnosed GD, antithyroid drugs for less than 3 months. Isolated PBMC RNA provided the starting material for the TCR library. Sequencing used peripheral blood mononuclear cells (PBMCs), obtained at new diagnosis, from a patient treated with antithyroid drugs. The receptor set was obtained from a female donor with Graves disease.

In this sample, this clonotype turned up many times. J is TRBJ1-5 and V is TRBV20-1; TRBD1 matches 8 bases. The CDR3 spans 15 residues. The V gene end was trimmed by 0 bases and the J gene end by 2 bases; junction bases not matched to a gene: 3. Germline CDR1 is DFQATT and CDR2 is SNEGSKA (reference sequence). The CDR3 nucleotides are TGCAGTGCTAGAGACCAGGGGGCGGGCAATCAGCCCCAGCATTTT. This sequence encodes CSARDQGAGNQPQHF.

As to this clonotype: A far larger clone is a single base away, which makes a read error likely. V and J are TRBV7-2 and TRBJ2-7, with TRBD2 matching 13 bases. Germline V gene sequence: CDR1 SGHTA, CDR2 FQGNSA. There are 15 residues in the CDR3. The CDR3 DNA is TGTGCCTGCAGCTTAGGACTAGCGGGAGCGTACGAGCAGTACTTC. Protein: CACSLGLAGAYEQYF. Complete variable domain (other parts from reference TRBV7-2 and TRBJ2-7): GAGVSQSPSNKVTEKGKDVELRCDPISGHTALYWYRQSLGQGLEFLIYFQGNSAPDKSGLPSDRFSAERTGGSVSTLTIQRTQQEDSAVYLCACSLGLAGAYEQYFGPGTRLTVT.

The sample holds a few counts of this clonotype. V and J are TRBV25-1 and TRBJ1-1, with no clear D. The CDR3 is 13 amino acids. Trimming took 0 bases from V and 7 from J, leaving 9 bases between them. Germline CDR1 MGHDK, CDR2 SYGVNS. The CDR3 coding sequence is TGTGCCAGCAGTGAATATAATGAGGGTGAAGCTTTCTTT. This translates into CASSEYNEGEAFF. Combining the CDR3 with reference TRBV25-1 and TRBJ1-1 gives the whole variable domain EADIYQTPRYLVIGTGKKITLECSQTMGHDKMYWYQQDPGMELHLIHYSYGVNSTEKGDLSSESTVSRIRTEHFPLTLESARPSHTSQYLCASSEYNEGEAFFGQGTRLTVV.

This clonotype was picked up many times. The V gene is TRBV6-5, the J gene TRBJ1-2; D is undetermined. Trimming left V 0 bases short and J 0 bases short, with 17 bases between. Germline assignment: CDR1 MNHEY and CDR2 SVGAGI. The CDR3 sequence is 18 residues long. The CDR3 protein is CASSYSFEVKPANYGYTF. In DNA, the CDR3 is TGTGCCAGCAGTTACTCATTCGAGGTGAAGCCGGCTAACTATGGCTACACCTTC.

About this clonotype itself: A read error is likely, as this CDR3 ends without the conserved phenylalanine or tryptophan. Because the CDR3's place on the DNA is in doubt, the DNA is left out and the CDR3 is given as listed by TCRdb. This rearrangement joins TRBV27 to TRBJ2-7; no DNA check was done on the table's D call, TRBD2. The CDR3 spans 12 amino acids, including both terminal residues. Germline loops: CDR1 MNHEY, CDR2 SMNVEV (reference sequence). The CDR3 sequence is CASSQISGTPHL.

Only a few counts were recorded for this clonotype. An end of the junction differs from the germline gene, which may be a read error. The chain has TRBV29-1 and TRBJ1-4; the D gene is possibly TRBD1 (5 bases). Per the germline V gene, CDR1 is SQVTM and CDR2 is ANQGSEA. The CDR3 is 13 amino acids. CDR3 bases: TGCAGCGCCGCTCTTGGGGGTCGGGAAAAACTGGTTTTT. It specifies CSAALGGREKLVF.

Turning to this clonotype: The junction departs from the called germline gene at one end, perhaps through a read error. The chain links TRBV5-1 to TRBJ2-7, with 9 bases that match TRBD1. There are 16 residues in the CDR3. The germline V gene has CDR1 SGHRS and CDR2 YFSETQ. The DNA of the CDR3 is TGCGCCAGCGGCTTGGGACCGGGACAGGGTACCTACGAGCAGTACTTC. This codes for CASGLGPGQGTYEQYF.

This clonotype was recorded at least ten times. This sequence joins TRBV12-3 or TRBV12-4 and TRBJ2-1, with D hard to call. The length of the CDR3 is 13 residues. V lost 1 base, J lost 6 bases, and 7 bases lay in between. The CDR3 nucleotides are TGTGCCAGCAGTTTAGGACTCTCCAATGAGCAGTTCTTC. This codes for CASSLGLSNEQFF.

The sample holds many counts of this clonotype. This chain uses TRBV3-1 with TRBJ1-2; D is unresolved. Trimming shortened V by 4 bases and J by 3 bases, and 12 bases separated the two germline ends. Germline lookup yields CDR1 LGHDT and CDR2 YNNKEL (reference sequence). The CDR3 consists of 14 residues. Written as DNA, the CDR3 is TGTGCCAGCAGCCGTCCCGGGATGGACTATGGCTACACCTTC. Encoded protein: CASSRPGMDYGYTF.

The sample holds many counts of this clonotype. This chain connects TRBV7-9 to TRBJ2-2; D not certain. Per the germline V gene, CDR1 is SEHNR and CDR2 is FQNEAQ (reference sequence). V was pared by 3 bases and J by 2 bases, with 13 bases between. CDR3 length equals 16 residues. The CDR3 sequence: CASSFYYVANTGELFF. The CDR3 DNA follows: TGTGCCAGCAGCTTTTACTATGTCGCTAACACCGGGGAGCTGTTTTTT.

This clonotype appeared many times. The V gene is TRBV10-3, the J gene TRBJ1-2, with D uncertain. Trimming cost V 3 bases and J 6 bases, with 23 bases left between them. The CDR3 loop spans 17 amino acids. Germline V gene sequence: CDR1 ENHRY, CDR2 SYGVKD. CDR3 amino acids: CAISDPIRGPSVDGYTF. CDR3 bases: TGTGCCATCAGTGACCCCATACGCGGACCGTCAGTGGATGGCTACACCTTC.

This clonotype has ten or more counts. The DNA of the CDR3 is TGCAGTGCTAGAGGGGTGCCAGGACTAGCGCCCTCCCGGGTTTTCGATACGCAGTATTTT. Translating it yields CSARGVPGLAPSRVFDTQYF. The chain joins TRBV20-1 to TRBJ2-3; 9 bases align to TRBD2. CDR1 and CDR2 from the germline V gene are DFQATT and SNEGSKA (reference sequence). The CDR3 loop spans 20 amino acids. J lost 6 bases, V lost 1 base, and 23 bases had no gene match.

This clonotype was seen ten or more times. The chain is built from TRBV28 and TRBJ1-1, with a weak D call TRBD1 (5 bases). V lost 2 bases, J lost 0 bases, and 10 bases lay in between. Germline CDR1 MDHEN, CDR2 SYDVKM. The CDR3 loop spans 15 amino acids. The CDR3 region has the DNA TGTGCCAGCAGTTTAAGGGGCCGGTTGAACACTGAAGCTTTCTTT. Its translation: CASSLRGRLNTEAFF.

J is TRBJ1-2 and V is TRBV7-6, with a weak D call TRBD1 (5 bases). CDR3 size: 16 residues. CDR1 SGHVS and CDR2 FNYEAQ come from the germline V gene. V lost 5 bases to trimming and J lost 2 bases, with 18 bases between them. DNA of the CDR3: TGTGCCAGCAGCCCTCACATCAGTGACAGAAACTATGGCTACACCTTC. It codes for CASSPHISDRNYGYTF.

This clonotype showed up many times. This chain joins TRBV6-2 or TRBV6-3 and TRBJ2-5; no firm D call. Germline V gives CDR1 MNHEY, CDR2 SVGEGT. There are 18 residues in the CDR3. Trimming removed 6 bases from V and 2 bases from J, with 25 bases in between. Here the CDR3 DNA reads TGTGCCAGCAGCCAAGGGCCTAGACATCACCTCTCACAAGAGACCCAGTACTTC. This sequence encodes CASSQGPRHHLSQETQYF.

The V gene is TRBV6-1, the J gene TRBJ1-2; D ambiguous. Trimming removed 6 bases from V and 0 bases from J, with 11 bases in between. Germline-derived CDR1 and CDR2 are MNHNS and SASEGT. The CDR3 is 14 residues long. CDR3 in amino acids: CASRADGANYGYTF. The CDR3 bases are TGTGCCAGCAGAGCGGACGGAGCTAACTATGGCTACACCTTC.

In the case of this clonotype: A much bigger clone sits one base away, suggesting this may be a read error. The chain employs TRBV11-2 and TRBJ2-7, with a weak D call TRBD2 (5 bases). The length of the CDR3 is 15 residues. Looked up from germline, CDR1 is SGHAT and CDR2 is FQNNGV. The CDR3 is CASGLVQRPDYEQYF. The CDR3 coding sequence is TGTGCCAGCGGCTTAGTTCAGCGGCCCGACTACGAGCAGTACTTC.

The table lists this clonotype with many counts. The J gene is TRBJ2-7, the V gene TRBV5-5, with D perhaps TRBD2 (6 bases). This CDR3 is 14 amino acids long. V lost 3 bases and J 5 bases, leaving 15 bases between the germline ends. Germline V CDR1 and CDR2: SGHKS, YYEKEE (reference sequence). The CDR3 spells CASSWAGLHDEQYF. DNA of the CDR3: TGTGCCAGCAGCTGGGCGGGACTCCACGACGAGCAGTACTTC.